Below are 9 T cell receptor beta chains sequenced from a single sample in a study of T cell responses to AZD1222 COVID-19 vaccine. Clones were sequenced by immunoSEQ multiplex PCR, and TCRdb holds only the in-frame ones, with some missing. Here the sample spans 90,000 to 120,000 clones, around 90% being singletons. Here the sequenced sample was peripheral blood, taken on day 0 of AZD1222 vaccination. Source of these receptors: an adult in good health.

V is TRBV28 and J is TRBJ1-1; no firm D call. V was clipped by 6 bases and J by 3 bases, with 8 bases between them. Germline values: CDR1 MDHEN, CDR2 SYDVKM. The CDR3 totals 12 residues. In DNA form, the CDR3 reads TGTGCCAGCAGCACCGCCCACACTGAAGCTTTCTTT. The encoded protein is CASSTAHTEAFF.

The rearrangement joins TRBV19 to TRBJ1-6, with 10 positions matching TRBD1. CDR3 length equals 14 residues. CDR1 LNHDA and CDR2 SQIVND come from the germline V gene (reference sequence). The ends lost 6 bases at V and 8 bases at J; junction bases unmatched: 4. CDR3 nucleotides: TGTGCCAGTAGGGGGACAGGGGATTATTCACCCCTCCACTTT. Amino acid sequence: CASRGTGDYSPLHF.

This sequence joins TRBV6-6 and TRBJ1-1; TRBD1 agrees at 9 bases. This CDR3 has 21 residues. Germline V gene lookup returns CDR1 MNHNY and CDR2 SVGAGI (reference sequence). With 6 bases clipped from V and 1 base from J, the junction kept 24 bases outside the gene matches. CDR3 nucleotides: TGTGCCAGCAGCCTCGTTGGGTTCCGGCGACGGGACAGGGCGACGAACACTGAAGCTTTCTTT. This gives the protein CASSLVGFRRRDRATNTEAFF.

V gene TRBV28 combines with J gene TRBJ1-6, with D possibly TRBD1 on 6 matching bases. CDR1 and CDR2 (germline): MDHEN, SYDVKM. The CDR3 totals 14 residues. V was pared by 7 bases and J by 10 bases, with 17 bases between. CDR3 protein: CASIPGGSDSPLHF. The DNA for the CDR3 is TGTGCCAGCATACCGGGGGGCTCGGACTCACCCCTCCACTTT. Looking up the rest from reference TRBV28 and TRBJ1-6 gives the full variable domain: DVKVTQSSRYLVKRTGEKVFLECVQDMDHENMFWYRQDPGLGLRLIYFSYDVKMKEKGDIPEGYSVSREKKERFSLILESASTNQTSMYLCASIPGGSDSPLHFGNGTRLTVT.

This clone showed up just once. The chain links TRBV29-1 to TRBJ1-2; D gene uncertain. V gave up 4 bases and J gave up 4 bases, with 7 bases separating them. Per the germline V gene, CDR1 is SQVTM and CDR2 is ANQGSEA. The CDR3 contains 11 residues. CDR3 DNA: TGCAGCGTTGGGGGTAGCTATGGCTACACCTTC. Protein: CSVGGSYGYTF.

The J gene is TRBJ1-1, the V gene TRBV12-3 or TRBV12-4, with D possibly being TRBD1 (5 bases). The CDR3 is 13 residues long. Trimming removed 3 bases from V and 7 bases from J, with 12 bases in between. The CDR3 loop is CASSLAGTREAFF. The CDR3 DNA reads TGTGCCAGCAGTTTGGCGGGGACTCGTGAAGCTTTCTTT.

The J gene is TRBJ1-1, the V gene TRBV19; possibly TRBD1 for D (5 bases). Germline CDR1 and CDR2: LNHDA and SQIVND (reference sequence). Trimming pared 6 bases from V and 5 bases from J, leaving 16 bases between. The CDR3 sequence is 14 residues long. In nucleotides, the CDR3 is TGTGCCAGTAGACAAGATACAGGTATAACTGAAGCTTTCTTT. Its translation: CASRQDTGITEAFF. The full variable domain, its missing parts supplied by reference TRBV19 and TRBJ1-1, is DGGITQSPKYLFRKEGQNVTLSCEQNLNHDAMYWYRQDPGQGLRLIYYSQIVNDFQKGDIAEGYSVSREKKESFPLTVTSAQKNPTAFYLCASRQDTGITEAFFGQGTRLTVV.

The chain employs TRBV19 and TRBJ1-5; D possibly corresponds to TRBD1 (5 bases). Per germline, CDR1 LNHDA and CDR2 SQIVND (reference sequence). This CDR3 spans 16 amino acids. Trimming cost V 3 bases and J 6 bases, with 18 bases left between them. CDR3 loop: CASSIISGRLGQPQHF. CDR3 sequence (DNA): TGTGCCAGTAGTATTATTTCAGGGAGGCTAGGTCAGCCCCAGCATTTT.

This rearrangement joins TRBV15 to TRBJ2-6, with D possibly matching TRBD2 (6 bases). V dropped 1 base and J dropped 2 bases, with 12 bases sitting between them. The CDR3 contains 17 residues. CDR1 and CDR2 from the germline V gene are LNHNV and YYDKDF (reference sequence). The CDR3 DNA reads as TGTGCCACCAGCAGAGTGGCCCGGAGGGCTGGGGCCAACGTCCTGACTTTC. Protein sequence: CATSRVARRAGANVLTF.